This T cell receptor beta chain is from a study of T cell responses to AZD1222 COVID-19 vaccine (TCRdb year 2021). General notes on the study: AZD1222 recipients whose second dose came at about 4 weeks and those whose second dose came at about 12 weeks were combined into one group, since spike-specific TCR depth and breadth did not differ between the two schedules. A total of 233 trial participants underwent TCR sequencing, of whom 207 received two doses of AZD1222 and about 25 received two doses of the MenACWY control vaccine. Trial participants were enrolled by age into subgroups of 18-55, 56-69 and 70-plus years, and roughly 150, 30 and 60 TCR-sequenced participants, respectively, were included in these subgroups. General findings and caveats noted by the study authors: Only five to seven AZD1222 recipients were SARS-CoV-2 seropositive at baseline, limiting conclusions about previously exposed vaccinees. The vaccine-associated CD4 TCRs covered the entire spike protein, and the dominant responses fell in regions 160-218 and 743-854. Spike-specific TCR breadth and depth rose significantly after two AZD1222 doses compared with day 0 and with MenACWY recipients. In the small 56-69-year group, the increase in depth fell short of significance, most likely because of low power. Participants were mostly white British and included more females than males, and it was suggested by the authors that clonal diversity may have been underestimated. Because no day 14 peak-response samples were available, repertoires were characterized only after the peak T cell response. Reportedly, close to half of the unique spike-specific TCRs recognized epitopes lying outside the regions that are mutated in the B.1.351 and B.1.1.7 variants.

The sample holds one count of this clone. The antigen it binds to is not known. No quality values exist for individual bases; no much larger clone is one base distant. According to the germline V gene (reference sequence), CDR1 reads MNHEY and CDR2 reads SMNVEV. V ends up 5 bases short and J 7 bases short, with an unmatched junction base count of 11. From its cysteine to its phenylalanine, the CDR3 spans 16 amino acids. Here the CDR3 DNA is all that survives: 48 bases in frame from base 1. The CDR3 regions of human TCRbeta chains were subjected to immunosequencing. As for the authors' bioinformatics: Repertoire TCRs were checked for matches against a reference library of SARS-CoV-2-specific TCRs that had been generated using the MIRA antigen-specificity platform. Breadth was defined as the fraction of unique TCRs that were SARS-CoV-2-associated. Depth was defined as the fraction of total T cells that were SARS-CoV-2-associated. Using the MIRA data, each spike-specific TCR was mapped to the spike region that the TCR reacts to and placed in a CD4 or CD8 class. Log10-transformed breadth and depth values were compared by one-way ANOVA with Sidak's multiple comparisons tests. Drawn from immuneACCESS, this table holds only the in-frame rearrangements with V and J called that TCRdb kept. Clones are partly lost; checked studies trace under half to an unresolved V gene and leave the rest unexplained. That table is the source of V, J and clone size, and D and trimming were worked out from the DNA. The sample includes around 100,000 clones, with 85% to 95% observed a single time. The top ten clonotypes cover around 1.7% of the sample.

The time point label of this sample denotes: baseline before first vaccination. The vaccinee samples were drawn from two UK trials, COV001 and COV002, one of which was a single-blind randomized controlled phase 2/3 trial testing AZD1222 (ChAdOx1 nCoV-19) in healthy adults. For TCRbeta chain sequencing, PBMC samples from trial participants were taken at day 0 and at day 28 after the second dose. The receptor was isolated from an adult in good health. The sequencing here drew on peripheral blood, taken on day 0 of AZD1222 vaccination. In this chain, TRBV27 is recombined with TRBJ2-1; TRBD2 matches 10 bases in the middle. The DNA reads TGTGCCAGCAGTACCCATTCTAGCGGGAGCCGGAATGAGCAGTTCTTC. It is translated as CASSTHSSGSRNEQFF.